The T cell receptor beta chain under discussion was sequenced for a study of healthy donors' naive CD4 and CD8 T cells. About this clonotype: Its antigen remains unidentified.

This CDR3 spans 12 amino acids. Germline trimming cut 6 bases from V and 6 bases from J; bases unmatched to any gene: 7. Looked up from germline, CDR1 is SQVTM and CDR2 is ANQGSEA. Study-level points and caveats: Most V and J genes were reportedly biased between naive CD4+ and CD8+ cells. Positive CDR3 charge linked to CD4+ cells, negative to CD8+ cells. The study did not address homeostatic proliferation effects in naive T cells.

Each TCR library used 400 to 600 ng of total RNA and a linear amplification protocol. Via MiXCR, TCRdb re-called the reads, giving one row per CDR3 protein. The profile shows roughly 200,000 distinct CDR3 sequences, 65% to 75% of them singletons. The sequence came from a pool of human donors in good health; the sample pools cells from several healthy donors. Specimen: naive CD4+ and CD8+ T cells sorted from blood, pooled from several donors. The chain has TRBV29-1 and TRBJ1-2; the match to TRBD1 covers 7 bases. Here the CDR3 DNA reads TGCAGCGTGGACAGGCCCCCTCATGGCTACACCTTC. Protein product: CSVDRPPHGYTF.